These 9 T cell receptor beta chains were all obtained from the same sample, sequenced in a study of OX40 agonist ivuxolimab in advanced cancers. Profiled with immunoSEQ multiplex PCR; TCRdb holds only in-frame clones, not every one. This table has about 79,000 clones, less than 95% appearing once. The sequences come from CD4+ or CD8+ T cells sorted from blood, collected in a trial of the OX40 agonist ivuxolimab. These receptors all stem from an adult with an advanced solid tumor such as melanoma, head and neck, liver or kidney cancer.

Turning to this clone: Other DNA sequences within the sample encode an identical CDR3. The V call is TRBV27, the J call TRBJ1-3, with unresolved D. With 6 bases removed from V and 4 bases from J, the gap between germline ends came to 13 bases. Germline V lookup: CDR1 MNHEY, CDR2 SMNVEV (reference sequence). CDR3 length: 14 residues. CDR3 DNA sequence: TGTGCCAGCAGCCTTCGGGGTTCGGGAAACACCATATATTTT. Its protein product is CASSLRGSGNTIYF.

This clone has a handful of counts. The chain links TRBV2 to TRBJ1-2; perhaps TRBD1 as D (5 bases). Germline values: CDR1 SNHLY, CDR2 FYNNEI. Trimming removed 0 bases from V and 6 bases from J, with 11 bases in between. The CDR3 spans 14 residues. CDR3 bases: TGTGCCAGCAGTGAAGCTGGAGGGACGGATGGCTACACCTTC. As protein: CASSEAGGTDGYTF.

The genes are TRBV27 and TRBJ1-2; the match to TRBD1 covers 10 bases. The CDR3 contains 16 residues. Germline-derived CDR1 and CDR2 are MNHEY and SMNVEV (reference sequence). Unmatched junction bases numbered 12, after V lost 7 bases and J lost 4 bases. CDR3: CASTLRTGGDAYGYTF. Here the CDR3 DNA reads TGTGCCAGCACTCTTAGGACAGGGGGAGACGCCTATGGCTACACCTTC.

The chain links TRBV9 to TRBJ2-2, with D possibly TRBD2 on 6 matching bases. There are 17 residues in the CDR3. CDR1 is SGDLS and CDR2 is YYNGEE in the germline V gene. V lost 2 bases, J lost 4 bases, and 18 bases lay in between. As DNA, the CDR3 is TGTGCCAGCAGCGTGGTGATATGGGGAGGCACCACCGGGGAGCTGTTTTTT. Amino acid sequence: CASSVVIWGGTTGELFF.

This clone came up a few times. The chain is built from TRBV7-3 and TRBJ2-5; TRBD2 agrees at 13 bases. Per germline, CDR1 SGHTA and CDR2 FQGTGA. CDR3 size: 16 residues. V gave up 5 bases and J gave up 7 bases; unmatched junction bases: 10. The CDR3 sequence is CASSPGTSGISGTQYF. CDR3 in DNA: TGTGCCAGCAGCCCGGGGACTAGCGGGATTAGCGGGACCCAGTACTTC.

The chain joins TRBV19 to TRBJ1-5, with D possibly TRBD1 on 6 matching bases. The CDR3 is 15 residues long. Per the germline V gene, CDR1 is LNHDA and CDR2 is SQIVND (reference sequence). Trimming took off 7 bases at V and 3 bases at J, with 16 bases between the two ends. The CDR3 DNA follows: TGTGCCAGTACCTTGACCGGACAGCCCAATCAGCCCCAGCATTTT. This codes for CASTLTGQPNQPQHF.

V and J are TRBV27 and TRBJ1-1; D call uncertain. Between the trimmed V and J ends, which lost 3 bases and 0 bases, there was a span of 5 bases. Per germline, CDR1 MNHEY and CDR2 SMNVEV (reference sequence). This CDR3 contains 13 residues. CDR3 sequence: CASSFGLNTEAFF. The CDR3 DNA is TGTGCCAGCAGTTTCGGATTGAACACTGAAGCTTTCTTT.

The chain recombines TRBV14 with TRBJ2-7, with D unresolved. The CDR3 has 13 amino acids. Germline loops: CDR1 SGHDN, CDR2 FVKESK. The V gene lost 1 base and the J gene lost 4 bases, with 8 bases spanning the gap. DNA for the CDR3: TGTGCCAGCAGCCAAGTGGCTGAATACGAGCAGTACTTC. Its translation is CASSQVAEYEQYF.

V gene TRBV28 combines with J gene TRBJ2-2; 7 positions match TRBD2. The junction had 5 bases not matched to a gene; V was cut back by 6 bases and J by 4 bases. In germline, CDR1 is MDHEN, CDR2 SYDVKM. The CDR3 length is 14 residues. The CDR3 nucleotides are TGTGCCAGCAGCCTCGGGAGGTTCACCGGGGAGCTGTTTTTT. Its translation: CASSLGRFTGELFF.